This T cell receptor (beta chain) was found in a study of blood T cell repertoires in COVID-19. Study background: T cells, B-cell-depleted T cells, or PBMCs supplied cDNA or gDNA.

The CDR3 is 13 amino acids. Per germline, CDR1 SGHDT and CDR2 YYEEEE. V was trimmed by 0 bases and J by 4 bases, leaving 7 bases between them. The method was immunoSEQ multiplex PCR; TCRdb's version includes in-frame clones alone and lacks a portion of them. The sample has around 130,000 clones; 85% to 90% are singletons. The material sequenced was peripheral blood. This sequence joins TRBV5-6 and TRBJ1-2; maybe TRBD1 (5 bases). The TCR sequence derives from a man in his sixties or seventies with active or convalescent COVID-19. This CDR3 is CASSLAQGYGYTF. For the CDR3, the DNA is TGTGCCAGCAGCTTGGCTCAGGGCTATGGCTACACCTTC.